This TCR beta chain was captured by sequencing in a study of regulatory T cells in long-lasting Graves disease. Regarding the study as a whole: Researchers reported studying only peripheral blood, not thyroid tissue. Persistent patients shared thousands of public clonotypes among themselves. Newly diagnosed patients shared fewer, at more than 850.

CDR3-region Arm-PCR and iRepertoire HTBI primers produced the TCR beta libraries. TCRdb re-analysed the multiplex PCR reads in MiXCR, keeping a single row per CDR3 protein. The sample comprises 400,000 to 450,000 distinct CDR3 sequences, less than 20% of which are singletons, and about 10% rests with the top ten. The length of the CDR3 is 17 residues. The junction had 10 bases not matched to a gene; V was cut back by 0 bases and J by 3 bases. Germline CDR1 reads SGHKS; CDR2 reads YYEKEE (reference sequence). Sample time point: newly diagnosed GD, antithyroid drugs for less than 3 months. Construction of the TCR library relied on RNA isolated from PBMCs. Approximately 9.6-milliliter peripheral blood samples went into EDTA tubes. This clonotype was detected ten times or more. The antigen is unknown. This same sample was also part of a study on T cells in Graves' hyperthyroidism and ophthalmopathy.

The specimen comprised peripheral blood mononuclear cells (PBMCs), sampled at new diagnosis, from a patient treated with antithyroid drugs. The gene calls are TRBV5-5 and TRBJ2-3; 7 positions agree with TRBD2. The clonotype originates from a woman aged 25 to 39 with Graves disease. CDR3 loop: CASSLADSGLLTDTQYF. DNA for the CDR3: TGTGCCAGCAGCTTGGCGGATAGCGGGCTTTTAACAGATACGCAGTATTTT.